These 8 T cell receptor beta chains came from one sample sequenced in a study of blood T cell repertoires in COVID-19. Clones were read by immunoSEQ multiplex PCR, and TCRdb kept only the in-frame ones, dropping some. The sample gives 150,000 to 200,000 clones, 82% of which show up once; about 10% is in the top ten. The specimen was PBMCs or T cells enriched from blood (not recorded which). These receptors were collected from a man aged 35 to 55 who had recovered from COVID-19.

V is TRBV2 and J is TRBJ2-1; TRBD1 matches 9 bases. Per germline, CDR1 SNHLY and CDR2 FYNNEI. V was clipped by 8 bases and J by 6 bases; unmatched bases: 11. The CDR3 runs to 15 residues. CDR3 amino acids: CASVLGQGGFNEQFF. In nucleotides, the CDR3 is TGTGCCAGCGTTCTGGGACAGGGCGGTTTCAATGAGCAGTTCTTC.

The V call is TRBV18, the J call TRBJ1-2; the match to TRBD1 covers 10 bases. This CDR3 is 16 amino acids long. Trimming at V came to 1 base and at J to 3 bases, leaving 5 bases not matched to a gene. In germline, CDR1 is KGHSH, CDR2 LQKENI. CDR3 DNA: TGTGCCAGCTCACCACGTGTAGGACAGGGGGACTATGGCTACACCTTC. Its protein product is CASSPRVGQGDYGYTF. Using reference TRBV18 and TRBJ1-2 for the parts outside the CDR3, the full variable domain is NAGVMQNPRHLVRRRGQEARLRCSPMKGHSHVYWYRQLPEEGLKFMVYLQKENIIDESGMPKERFSAEFPKEGPSILRIQQVVRGDSAAYFCASSPRVGQGDYGYTFGSGTRLTVV.

This clone was detected only once. This chain links TRBV18 with TRBJ2-3, with 10 nucleotides matching TRBD2. The germline gives CDR1 KGHSH, CDR2 LQKENI. The CDR3 contains 13 residues. Trimming removed 4 bases from V and 6 bases from J; junction bases left unmatched: 1. CDR3 region: CASSQTSGDTQYF. The CDR3 nucleotides read TGTGCCAGCTCACAGACTAGCGGGGATACGCAGTATTTT.

The chain recombines TRBV9 with TRBJ2-1, with 10 bases that match TRBD2. J lost 2 bases, V lost 0 bases, and 5 bases had no gene match. This CDR3 has 17 residues. The germline gives CDR1 SGDLS, CDR2 YYNGEE. The CDR3 sequence: CASSVGIAGGTYNEQFF. CDR3 coding DNA: TGTGCCAGCAGCGTAGGAATAGCGGGAGGCACCTACAATGAGCAGTTCTTC.

The rearrangement joins TRBV6-6 to TRBJ1-1, with 8 bases identical to TRBD1. Germline lookup yields CDR1 MNHNY and CDR2 SVGAGI (reference sequence). The junction had 5 bases not matched to a gene; V was cut back by 0 bases and J by 5 bases. CDR3 length: 15 amino acids. Here the CDR3 reads CASSYSGQGRTEAFF. The CDR3 coding sequence is TGTGCCAGCAGTTACTCAGGACAGGGTCGAACTGAAGCTTTCTTT.

The chain uses TRBV28 and TRBJ1-2; TRBD1 is a possible D gene (6 bases). This CDR3 contains 12 residues. The V gene's germline CDR1 is MDHEN and CDR2 SYDVKM. V lost 6 bases and J lost 5, with 10 bases in between. In DNA, the CDR3 is TGTGCCAGCAGCCGAAGGGGGTATGGCTACACCTTC. This translates into CASSRRGYGYTF.

This clone was seen at least ten times. This rearrangement joins TRBV6-5 to TRBJ1-2; D possibly corresponds to TRBD1 (6 bases). The V end lost 6 bases, the J end lost 7 bases, and 15 bases lay between the germline ends. Germline-derived CDR1 and CDR2 are MNHEY and SVGAGI. The CDR3 consists of 13 residues. The CDR3 spells CASSVKGGAGYTF. The DNA for the CDR3 is TGTGCCAGCAGCGTGAAGGGGGGGGCTGGCTACACCTTC.

CDR3 DNA: TGCAGCGTTTGGCAGGGGGCAAGAGATACGCAGTATTTT. The encoded protein is CSVWQGARDTQYF. The V and J genes are TRBV29-1 and TRBJ2-3; 8 bases agree with TRBD1. CDR3 length: 13 residues. Germline V lookup: CDR1 SQVTM, CDR2 ANQGSEA. Losses at the gene ends were 5 bases for V and 5 bases for J; bases not matched to a gene: 6.